The clone carrying this T cell receptor (beta chain) was seen only a few times. The repertoire was sequenced with immunoSEQ multiplex PCR; TCRdb's copy has only in-frame clones and lacks some. The table includes some 130,000 clones, almost 85% detected once. The CDR3 totals 14 residues. V shed 6 bases, J shed 3 bases, and the junction held 8 bases outside the gene matches. Germline V CDR1 and CDR2: LNHDA, SQIVND (reference sequence). The source of the sample is a study of cytomegalovirus exposure and HLA in healthy donors. The receptor was derived from a man aged 30 to 45 in good health and CMV-seropositive. The sequencing sample was made of PBMCs. The chain carries TRBV19 and TRBJ2-7, with TRBD2 matching 7 bases. CDR3 residues: CASSAGTTNYEQYF. The CDR3 DNA reads as TGTGCCAGTAGCGCCGGGACTACTAACTACGAGCAGTACTTC. Complete variable domain (other parts from reference TRBV19 and TRBJ2-7): DGGITQSPKYLFRKEGQNVTLSCEQNLNHDAMYWYRQDPGQGLRLIYYSQIVNDFQKGDIAEGYSVSREKKESFPLTVTSAQKNPTAFYLCASSAGTTNYEQYFGPGTRLTVT.